The 16 T cell receptor beta chains below all came from one sample that was sequenced in a study of T cells after yellow fever vaccination. TCRdb independently ran MiXCR on the 5' RACE reads; one entry per CDR3 protein. The table includes 300,000 or so distinct CDR3 sequences, around 4.1% detected once. The source was PBMCs, collected 5 days after the yellow fever booster vaccination. The receptors come from a man between 18 and 29 years old who received the YFV17D yellow fever vaccine.

The sample holds many counts of this clonotype. V is TRBV12-3 or TRBV12-4 and J is TRBJ1-4, with D perhaps matching TRBD1 (5 bases). V was cut by 3 bases and J by 10 bases, with 15 bases left in between. CDR3 size: 14 residues. Written as DNA, the CDR3 is TGTGCCAGCAGTTTTGAGGGGCCTTTTGGAAAACTGTTTTTT. Translation: CASSFEGPFGKLFF.

This clonotype was detected only a few times. For the CDR3, the DNA is TGTGCCAGCAGCTTACAGCAAGAATTCTCTGGAAACACCATATATTTT. Translated, it gives CASSLQQEFSGNTIYF. This chain uses TRBV7-9 with TRBJ1-3; D is uncertain. Trimming removed 2 bases from V and 0 bases from J, with 11 bases in between. Germline CDR1 SEHNR, CDR2 FQNEAQ (reference sequence). This CDR3 region has 16 residues.

The chain has TRBV6-2 or TRBV6-3 and TRBJ2-7; 7 positions match TRBD1. Germline V gives CDR1 MNHEY, CDR2 SVGEGT. This CDR3 region has 12 residues. Unmatched junction bases numbered 1, after V lost 2 bases and J lost 6 bases. The CDR3 DNA sequence: TGTGCCAGCAGTTACCGGACAGGCGAGCAGTACGTC. Translation gives CASSYRTGEQYV.

There are a few counts of this clonotype. The chain employs TRBV7-2 and TRBJ2-3, with D perhaps given as TRBD1 or TRBD2 (5 bases each). CDR1 and CDR2 from the germline V gene are SGHTA and FQGNSA. V was pared by 1 base and J by 1 base, with 12 bases between. The CDR3 sequence is 16 residues long. The CDR3 bases are TGTGCCAGCAGCTTAGGGGGACGTAGAGGCACAGATACGCAGTATTTT. This encodes CASSLGGRRGTDTQYF.

The V gene is TRBV7-2, the J gene TRBJ2-1; 12 positions agree with TRBD2. CDR1 is SGHTA, CDR2 FQGNSA, per germline. Losses at the gene ends were 0 bases for V and 10 bases for J; bases not matched to a gene: 7. There are 16 residues in the CDR3. The CDR3 sequence: CASSLAGLAGGLEQFF. The CDR3 DNA reads as TGTGCCAGCAGCTTAGCGGGTCTAGCGGGGGGGCTCGAGCAGTTCTTC. The variable domain in full, with the rest retrieved from reference TRBV7-2 and TRBJ2-1, is GAGVSQSPSNKVTEKGKDVELRCDPISGHTALYWYRQSLGQGLEFLIYFQGNSAPDKSGLPSDRFSAERTGGSVSTLTIQRTQQEDSAVYLCASSLAGLAGGLEQFFGPGTRLTVL.

The chain recombines TRBV27 with TRBJ2-2; D perhaps matches TRBD2 (5 bases). Germline assignment: CDR1 MNHEY and CDR2 SMNVEV (reference sequence). The CDR3 is 17 residues long. Deletions cut 6 bases from V and 4 bases from J, with 21 bases between. CDR3 region: CASSWKNGEAGTGELFF. As DNA, the CDR3 is TGTGCCAGCAGCTGGAAGAATGGCGAGGCGGGCACCGGGGAGCTGTTTTTT.

This clonotype was seen a handful of times. The genes are TRBV7-2 and TRBJ2-3; D is perhaps TRBD1 (5 bases). V was trimmed by 1 base and J by 3 bases, leaving 11 bases between them. Germline CDR1 is SGHTA and CDR2 is FQGNSA. The CDR3 totals 15 residues. The CDR3 bases are TGTGCCAGCAGCTTAGGTCCCTCAGGGACAGATACGCAGTATTTT. It yields the protein CASSLGPSGTDTQYF.

The V and J genes are TRBV27 and TRBJ1-2; the D is unclear. This CDR3 comprises 14 residues. CDR1 is MNHEY, CDR2 SMNVEV, per germline (reference sequence). V was trimmed by 6 bases and J by 0 bases, leaving 11 bases between them. CDR3 nucleotides: TGTGCCAGCAGCCCCCCCTGGCCTAACTATGGCTACACCTTC. As protein: CASSPPWPNYGYTF.

This clonotype turned up a few times. The chain carries TRBV5-4 and TRBJ1-2; 10 bases are shared with TRBD1. The germline CDR1 and CDR2 sequences are SGHNT and YYREEE (reference sequence). The CDR3 contains 14 residues. V lost 0 bases, J lost 7 bases, and 3 bases stayed unmatched. CDR3 residues: CASSLVGQGFGYTF. The CDR3 nucleotides are TGTGCCAGCAGCTTGGTGGGACAGGGGTTTGGCTACACCTTC. Full variable domain (remainder filled in from reference TRBV5-4 and TRBJ1-2): ETGVTQSPTHLIKTRGQQVTLRCSSQSGHNTVSWYQQALGQGPQFIFQYYREEENGRGNFPPRFSGLQFPNYSSELNVNALELDDSALYLCASSLVGQGFGYTFGSGTRLTVV.

This clonotype was observed many times. The chain's CDR3 is CSVSGVNEQFF. The CDR3 DNA sequence: TGCAGCGTTTCCGGGGTCAATGAGCAGTTCTTC. The gene calls are TRBV29-1 and TRBJ2-1, with TRBD2 as a possible D gene (5 bases). CDR3 length: 11 residues. Germline V gene lookup returns CDR1 SQVTM and CDR2 ANQGSEA. Trimming cost V 5 bases and J 6 bases, with 8 bases left between them.

As for this clonotype: A much larger clone differs by one base, so this may be a read error. This chain joins TRBV9 and TRBJ1-3; D unresolved. From germline, CDR1 is SGDLS and CDR2 YYNGEE. The CDR3 has 15 residues. CDR3: CASSAQGDSGSTIYF. CDR3 coding DNA: TGTGCCAGCAGCGCACAAGGAGACTCTGGAAGCACCATATATTTT.

This sequence joins TRBV18 and TRBJ1-2, with D uncertain. Germline V gene lookup returns CDR1 KGHSH and CDR2 LQKENI. The CDR3 has 13 residues. Trimming removed 3 bases from V and 6 bases from J, with 11 bases in between. CDR3 bases: TGTGCCAGCTCACCTACCCTAGAAGATGGCTACACCTTC. It translates to CASSPTLEDGYTF. Based on the CDR3 plus reference TRBV18 and TRBJ1-2, the full variable domain is NAGVMQNPRHLVRRRGQEARLRCSPMKGHSHVYWYRQLPEEGLKFMVYLQKENIIDESGMPKERFSAEFPKEGPSILRIQQVVRGDSAAYFCASSPTLEDGYTFGSGTRLTVV.

This clonotype was observed at least ten times. The chain couples TRBV9 to TRBJ2-5, with D maybe TRBD2 (6 bases). V lost 4 bases and J 1 base, leaving 11 bases between the germline ends. The CDR3 spans 14 residues. Germline V gives CDR1 SGDLS, CDR2 YYNGEE. The CDR3 protein is CASSNRDSQETQYF. CDR3 nucleotide sequence: TGTGCCAGCAGCAACCGGGACTCCCAAGAGACCCAGTACTTC.

This clonotype was seen only a few times. This chain connects TRBV5-1 to TRBJ2-3, with 7 bases identical to TRBD1. CDR3 length equals 13 residues. The J segment lost 10 bases and the V segment lost 5 bases, leaving 10 bases of the junction unmatched. The germline gives CDR1 SGHRS, CDR2 YFSETQ. Here the CDR3 reads CASRNDRDRAQYF. For the CDR3, the DNA is TGCGCCAGCAGAAATGACCGGGACAGAGCGCAGTATTTT.

The V call is TRBV7-2, the J call TRBJ2-3; D gene unclear. The CDR3 covers 14 residues. V was cut by 5 bases and J by 4 bases, with 13 bases left in between. The V gene's germline CDR1 is SGHTA and CDR2 FQGNSA. The CDR3 sequence is CASSRAPGPDTQYF. In nucleotides, the CDR3 is TGTGCCAGCAGCCGCGCACCAGGCCCAGATACGCAGTATTTT.

This clonotype was counted many times. This CDR3 reads CACVGTASQKLFF. Written as DNA, the CDR3 is TGTGCCTGCGTCGGGACAGCCTCCCAAAAACTGTTTTTT. The chain has TRBV30 and TRBJ1-4; 7 positions match TRBD1. This CDR3 is 13 amino acids long. V lost 6 bases and J lost 9; bases outside the gene matches: 10. CDR1 is GTSNPN, CDR2 SVGIG, per germline (reference sequence). The full variable domain, its missing parts supplied by reference TRBV30 and TRBJ1-4, is SQTIHQWPATLVQPVGSPLSLECTVEGTSNPNLYWYRQAAGRGLQLLFYSVGIGQISSEVPQNLSASRPQDRQFILSSKKLLLSDSGFYLCACVGTASQKLFFGSGTQLSVL.